The clone carrying this TCR beta chain was found a few times. The antigen is not known. This CDR3 has 13 amino acids. Trimming removed 4 bases from V and 2 bases from J, with 9 bases in between. In germline, CDR1 is SGHDT, CDR2 YYEEEE. Per the study methods: The detection floor for productive clonotype frequency was 2.59 x 10-5. TCRdb's copy holds only in-frame clones and misses some; the assay was immunoSEQ multiplex PCR. The V and J calls and clone size were taken over from that table, and D and trimming were inferred from the DNA. The sample consists of tens of thousands of clones, 65% to 85% of them appearing once. The sample comes from a study of STAT5B mutations in CD4+ large granular lymphocyte leukemia. Study-level points and caveats: Patient CD4-sorted repertoires looked more clonal than healthy CD4+ repertoires, even without putative leukemic clones. Higher CD4+ than CD8+ T-LGLL clonality might reflect small sample size.

The chain carries TRBV5-6 and TRBJ1-2; D is undetermined. Sequencing was carried out using CD4+ T cells from blood buffy coats. This clonotype was sampled from a human donor in good health. The CDR3 loop is CASSVDSNYGYTF. CDR3 DNA: TGTGCCAGCAGCGTCGACTCCAACTATGGCTACACCTTC.